This T cell receptor beta chain was profiled in a study of blood T cell repertoires in COVID-19. Germline V lookup: CDR1 SGHDT, CDR2 YYEEEE. The CDR3 is made up of 14 amino acids. Trimming removed 0 bases at V and 7 bases at J, with 13 bases between. Ages ranged from about 18 to 89 years, with residence in 24 US areas. The data were produced by immunoSEQ multiplex PCR, yet TCRdb's version contains in-frame clones alone and is incomplete. The table has approximately 260,000 clones, more than 65% seen once. This sequence was found in a man in his forties or fifties who had recovered from COVID-19. The sequenced sample was PBMCs or T cells enriched from blood (not recorded which). The chain employs TRBV5-6 and TRBJ1-1; a possible D gene is TRBD1 (5 bases). The CDR3 DNA reads TGTGCCAGCAGCTTGGCCATTCAGGGTCATGAAGCTTTCTTT. Residues: CASSLAIQGHEAFF. Full variable domain (remainder filled in from reference TRBV5-6 and TRBJ1-1): DAGVTQSPTHLIKTRGQQVTLRCSPKSGHDTVSWYQQALGQGPQFIFQYYEEEERQRGNFPDRFSGHQFPNYSSELNVNALLLGDSALYLCASSLAIQGHEAFFGQGTRLTVV.